Following are 17 T cell receptor beta chains from one sample sequenced in a study of blood T cell repertoires in COVID-19. Assay: immunoSEQ multiplex PCR; the TCRdb copy retains only in-frame clones and omits some. Here the sample spans hundreds of thousands of clones, 86% being singletons. The sequencing sample was made of peripheral blood. The receptors originated from a woman aged 25 to 45 with active or convalescent COVID-19.

On this clone itself: This sample also contains other DNA sequences that code for the same CDR3. The chain combines TRBV5-1 with TRBJ2-7; D possibly corresponds to TRBD1 (5 bases). Trimming took 4 bases from V and 3 from J, leaving 14 bases between them. The length of the CDR3 is 14 residues. CDR1 and CDR2 (germline): SGHRS, YFSETQ. In DNA, the CDR3 is TGCGCCAGCAGCCCCAGTGGTCAGGGCTACGAGCAGTACTTC. Protein sequence: CASSPSGQGYEQYF.

The chain is built from TRBV6-5 and TRBJ1-1, with D possibly matching TRBD1 (5 bases). The CDR3 has 13 residues. V shed 4 bases and J shed 5 bases, with 11 bases lying between them. Per germline, CDR1 MNHEY and CDR2 SVGAGI. Here the CDR3 reads CASSSAGKTEAFF. CDR3 in DNA: TGTGCCAGCAGTTCGGCAGGGAAGACTGAAGCTTTCTTT.

This clone was found once. An end of the junction does not agree with germline; a read error may underlie this. The V and J genes are TRBV7-8 and TRBJ2-7, with D perhaps matching TRBD2 (6 bases). The CDR3 is made up of 13 amino acids. Germline CDR1 and CDR2: SGHVS and FQNEAQ. This CDR3 reads CASSSPVIGLSNF. CDR3 coding DNA: TGTGCCAGCAGCTCTCCTGTCATTGGACTATCAAACTTC.

The rearrangement joins TRBV5-5 to TRBJ2-7; 7 bases are a match to TRBD1. CDR3 length: 19 residues. Germline CDR1 and CDR2: SGHKS and YYEKEE (reference sequence). The V and J ends lost 0 bases and 2 bases, in that order; junction bases with no gene match: 17. The CDR3 region is CASSLEIVMGTGVPYEQYF. Here the CDR3 DNA reads TGTGCCAGCAGCTTGGAAATCGTAATGGGTACAGGGGTACCCTACGAGCAGTACTTC.

This clone has only one observation. The chain has TRBV7-9 and TRBJ1-1; D is uncertain. Trimming stripped 6 bases from V and 0 bases from J, with 8 bases between. Germline CDR1 reads SEHNR; CDR2 reads FQNEAQ (reference sequence). The CDR3 sequence is 13 residues long. CDR3 bases: TGTGCCAGCAGTTCAAACATGAACACTGAAGCTTTCTTT. Translated: CASSSNMNTEAFF.

Turning to this clone: The same CDR3 arises from other DNA sequences in this sample as well. V usage is TRBV19 and J usage is TRBJ1-6; TRBD1 agrees at 8 bases. The CDR3 extends over 14 amino acids. CDR1 and CDR2 from the germline V gene are LNHDA and SQIVND (reference sequence). The V segment lost 3 bases and the J segment 6 bases; nucleotides outside the gene matches: 1. The CDR3 sequence: CASSIDRGNSPLHF. CDR3 DNA sequence: TGTGCCAGTAGTATCGACAGGGGTAATTCACCCCTCCACTTT.

The rearrangement links TRBV4-1 to TRBJ2-7; TRBD1 matches at 9 bases. CDR1 is MGHRA, CDR2 YSYEKL, per germline. This CDR3 is 15 amino acids long. J was trimmed by 5 bases and V by 4 bases; bases with no gene match: 9. The CDR3: CASSLTGTGLNEQYF. Here the CDR3 DNA reads TGCGCCAGCAGCCTTACCGGGACAGGGCTTAACGAGCAGTACTTC.

V usage is TRBV5-1 and J usage is TRBJ2-3, with TRBD2 identical over 11 bases. The germline V gene has CDR1 SGHRS and CDR2 YFSETQ. The CDR3 contains 15 residues. Trimming cost V 6 bases and J 2 bases; bases outside gene matches: 5. The CDR3: CASTISGGATDTQYF. In nucleotides, the CDR3 is TGCGCCAGCACCATTAGCGGGGGGGCCACAGATACGCAGTATTTT.

The chain combines TRBV4-1 with TRBJ2-7; TRBD2 agrees at 12 bases. CDR3 length: 18 residues. From germline, CDR1 is MGHRA and CDR2 YSYEKL. The ends lost 3 bases at V and 0 bases at J; junction bases unmatched: 9. CDR3 sequence reads: CASSHITSGGKTSYEQYF. CDR3 in DNA: TGCGCCAGCAGCCACATCACTAGCGGGGGGAAGACCTCCTACGAGCAGTACTTC.

The CDR3 reads CASSLAPRSDNEQFF. CDR3 DNA sequence: TGTGCCAGCAGCTTAGCTCCTAGATCAGACAATGAGCAGTTCTTC. The V gene is TRBV7-2, the J gene TRBJ2-1; D remains ambiguous. V lost 0 bases and J 5 bases, leaving 11 bases between the germline ends. This CDR3 contains 15 residues. Germline CDR1 is SGHTA and CDR2 is FQGNSA.

This rearrangement joins TRBV28 to TRBJ2-5, with 8 bases identical to TRBD1. Germline CDR1 reads MDHEN; CDR2 reads SYDVKM. The CDR3 extends over 14 amino acids. Trimming took 8 bases from V and 5 from J; bases not matched to a gene: 10. The DNA of the CDR3 is TGTGCCAGCCAGGGGCAGGGGGCGCCGGAGACCCAGTACTTC. It is translated as CASQGQGAPETQYF.

Comments on this clone: The same CDR3 arises from other DNA sequences in this sample as well. The rearrangement links TRBV27 to TRBJ1-4, with D unclear. Germline V lookup: CDR1 MNHEY, CDR2 SMNVEV (reference sequence). Deletions cut 3 bases from V and 8 bases from J, with 13 bases between. The CDR3 sequence is 14 residues long. CDR3 protein: CASSLRVVGEKLFF. CDR3 DNA sequence: TGTGCCAGCAGTTTGAGGGTCGTCGGCGAAAAACTGTTTTTT.

This chain uses TRBV30 with TRBJ2-5, with D unclear. The V gene's germline CDR1 is GTSNPN and CDR2 SVGIG (reference sequence). The CDR3 is made up of 12 amino acids. Trimming pared 0 bases from V and 5 bases from J, leaving 7 bases between. The CDR3 nucleotides read TGTGCCTGGAGTGTTATGCGGGAGACCCAGTACTTC. This codes for CAWSVMRETQYF.

The chain uses TRBV7-2 and TRBJ2-1; D is perhaps TRBD1 (5 bases). CDR3 size: 14 residues. Germline values: CDR1 SGHTA, CDR2 FQGNSA. Trimming cost V 1 base and J 4 bases, with 8 bases left between them. The CDR3 is CASSLDRLYNEQFF. The CDR3, as DNA: TGTGCCAGCAGCTTAGACAGGCTTTACAATGAGCAGTTCTTC.

This clone was detected only once. This sequence joins TRBV19 and TRBJ2-7; 10 bases agree with TRBD2. CDR1 is LNHDA and CDR2 is SQIVND in the germline V gene (reference sequence). The V gene end was trimmed by 4 bases and the J gene end by 2 bases; junction bases not matched to a gene: 14. This CDR3 spans 18 amino acids. The CDR3 loop reads CASSKTPPSGGATYEQYF. Here the CDR3 DNA reads TGTGCCAGTAGTAAGACACCTCCAAGCGGGGGGGCGACCTACGAGCAGTACTTC.

The chain employs TRBV25-1 and TRBJ2-5, with 11 bases fitting TRBD1. V dropped 5 bases and J dropped 0; count of bases not matched to a gene: 11. Germline loops: CDR1 MGHDK, CDR2 SYGVNS. This CDR3 comprises 18 residues. In nucleotides, the CDR3 is TGTGCCAGCAGTTCCACGGGGAGGGACAGGGGGAACCAAGAGACCCAGTACTTC. This sequence encodes CASSSTGRDRGNQETQYF.

The genes are TRBV29-1 and TRBJ2-2; D might be TRBD2 (6 bases). Trimming cost V 1 base and J 4 bases, with 10 bases left between them. Germline V gene data show CDR1 as SQVTM and CDR2 as ANQGSEA. The CDR3 is 14 residues long. Written as DNA, the CDR3 is TGCAGCGTTGAAGTAGGAGGGGTCACCGGGGAGCTGTTTTTT. Encoded protein: CSVEVGGVTGELFF.